The rows below give T cell receptor beta chains drawn from one sample of a study of post-analysis software for immune sequencing data. TCRdb fed the PCR reads into MiXCR, producing one record per CDR3 protein. The sample has more than 450,000 distinct CDR3 sequences; around 34% are singletons. The sample comprised blood. These TCRs come from a girl aged 2 to 17 with multiple sclerosis. Each CDR3 is given with its conserved first and last residue. D genes are given only for firm matches. Size is stated for part of the rows, as once, few or many counts, or as a class when the clone is expanded.

j_call v_call d_call clone_size cdr3_nt cdr3_aa
TRBJ2-7 TRBV7-6 TRBD1 - TGTGCCAGCAGCTCTACAGGGGATTTCTCCTACGAGCAGTACTTC CASSSTGDFSYEQYF
TRBJ2-1 TRBV10-1 - - TGCGCCAGCAGGGAGTCGGGGGCCCGGGAGCAGTTCTTC CASRESGAREQFF
TRBJ2-5 TRBV6-5 - - TGTGCCAGCAGTTACTCGGGCGAACGGGAGACCCAGTACTTC CASSYSGERETQYF
TRBJ2-7 TRBV7-3 TRBD1 - TGTGCCAGCAGCTTTACAGGGGTTGGTTGGCAGTACTTC CASSFTGVGWQYF
TRBJ2-7 TRBV9 TRBD1 - TGTGCCAGCAGCGCGACAGGGAAACCCCACGAGCAGTACTTC CASSATGKPHEQYF
TRBJ2-1 TRBV20-1 TRBD2 - TGCAGTGCACCCGGGGGGGGCTGGAATGAGCAGTTCTTC CSAPGGGWNEQFF
TRBJ2-5 TRBV20-1 - - TGCGGTGCTAGAGTGCCGGGAACCTCGAAGGAGACCCAGTACTTC CGARVPGTSKETQYF
TRBJ1-2 TRBV20-1 - few TGCAGTGCTGGGTTCAGGGGATTTGGCTACACCTTC CSAGFRGFGYTF
TRBJ2-5 TRBV7-9 - - TGTGCCAGCAGCAACTTAACAGAGACAGGTGACCTTCAAGAGACCCAGTACTTC CASSNLTETGDLQETQYF
TRBJ1-1 TRBV6-6 TRBD1 few TGTGCCAGCACCTTCGGGACAGACACTGAAGCTTTCTTT CASTFGTDTEAFF
TRBJ2-1 TRBV6-5 - - TGTGCCAGCACCTACGAGGGGAGCTCCTACAATGAGCAGTTCTTC CASTYEGSSYNEQFF
TRBJ2-6 TRBV4-1 TRBD1 - TGCGCCAGCAGCCGGGACAGCTCTGGGGCCAACGTCCTGACTTTC CASSRDSSGANVLTF
TRBJ2-1 TRBV29-1 TRBD1 - TGCAGCGTTGAAGCCAAGTTAGGGGGCCTGTTCTTC CSVEAKLGGLFF
TRBJ2-5 TRBV5-1 TRBD2 - TGCGCCAGCAGCCGAAAGACTAGCGGGGGCCCCCTGAGGGAGCAGTACTTC CASSRKTSGGPLREQYF
TRBJ2-1 TRBV4-1 - - TGCGCCAGCAGCTCACAGATTCAGTTTGATGAGCAGTTCTTC CASSSQIQFDEQFF
TRBJ1-2 TRBV7-3 - - TGTGCCAGCAGCCCCCGGCGGGGATATGACTACACCTTC CASSPRRGYDYTF
TRBJ1-1 TRBV4-1 - - TGCGCCAGCGGGCTAATTACTGACACTGAAGCTTTCTTT CASGLITDTEAFF
TRBJ2-1 TRBV5-1 TRBD2 - TGCGCCAGCAGCTTCCCCGCAGAGCGGGGGGGCTACAATGAGCAGTTCTTC CASSFPAERGGYNEQFF
TRBJ2-4 TRBV6-1 TRBD2 - TGTGCCAGCAGTAGACTAGCGGGGGGCCTCATAGCCAAAAACATTCAGTACTTC CASSRLAGGLIAKNIQYF
TRBJ1-1 TRBV10-3 - few TGTGCCATCACCCAAGGACGGATCGATGTCACTGAAGCTTTCTTT CAITQGRIDVTEAFF
TRBJ1-2 TRBV20-1 TRBD1 - TGCAGTGCTGCGGCGGGACAGGTCTATGGCTACACCTTC CSAAAGQVYGYTF
TRBJ2-1 TRBV3-1 TRBD1 few TGTGCCAGCAGCCCAACCGGGACAGGGATCGATGAGCAGTTCTTC CASSPTGTGIDEQFF
TRBJ1-5 TRBV28 TRBD1 - TGTGCCAGCATCGACTGGGACAGTTCCTATAGCAATCAGCCCCAGCATTTT CASIDWDSSYSNQPQHF
TRBJ1-2 TRBV9 TRBD1 - TGTGCCAGCATTCCCTGGGACAGGGGGCCCTATGGCTACACCTTC CASIPWDRGPYGYTF
TRBJ1-1 TRBV6-1 - - TGTGCCAGCAGTGGTTCCGGGACAGAAGCTTTCTTT CASSGSGTEAFF
TRBJ2-5 TRBV10-3 - - TGTGCCATCAGTGAGATCGGCCAGCAAGAGACCCAGTACTTC CAISEIGQQETQYF
TRBJ1-5 TRBV20-1 - - TGCAGTGTAACCGGTGACCGGGGCAATCAGCCCCAGCATTTT CSVTGDRGNQPQHF
TRBJ1-2 TRBV27 TRBD1 few TGTGCCAGCAGTTTAGGAGGGGGCCGTCACTATGGCTACACCTTC CASSLGGGRHYGYTF
TRBJ2-1 TRBV15 TRBD2 few TGTGCCACCAGCAGAGATCTAGCGGTCTCCTACAATGAGCAGTTCTTC CATSRDLAVSYNEQFF
TRBJ1-2 TRBV6-6 - - TGTGCCAGCAGTTACCTTACAGGGCCCTATGGCTACACCTTC CASSYLTGPYGYTF
TRBJ2-5 TRBV5-6 - - TGTGCCAGCAGCTTGTTTTCGAGCCAAGGGTGGGAGACCCAGTACTTC CASSLFSSQGWETQYF
TRBJ2-1 TRBV20-1 TRBD2 few TGCAGAGCTATAGCGGGGGGGCCGCCGGATGAGCAGTTCTTC CRAIAGGPPDEQFF
TRBJ2-7 TRBV27 - - TGTGCCAGCAGTTTGGGCAGGGCAAGGGGCGAGCAGTACTTC CASSLGRARGEQYF
TRBJ2-3 TRBV27 - - TGTGCCAGCAGTTTAGTCGGACAGCCCACAGATACGCAGTATTTT CASSLVGQPTDTQYF
TRBJ2-7 TRBV2 - once TGTGCCAGCAAAAACTACGAGCAGTACTTC CASKNYEQYF
TRBJ1-1 TRBV4-2 TRBD1 - TGTGCCAGCAGAAAAGGACAGGGGTTTGATGAAGCTTTCTTT CASRKGQGFDEAFF
TRBJ2-3 TRBV7-8 - few TGTGCCAGCACCCCCCAAGGCTACAGGACTCACTACTGGGATACGCAGTATTTT CASTPQGYRTHYWDTQYF
TRBJ1-1 TRBV20-1 TRBD1 - TGCAGTGCTAGAGATGCCGGGACAGGGTTTAAAGCTTTCTTT CSARDAGTGFKAFF
TRBJ2-5 TRBV5-1 TRBD1 - TGCGCCAGCAGCTTTTTACCGGGACAGGGCCTCCCAGGGGTTCAAGAGACCCAGTACTTC CASSFLPGQGLPGVQETQYF
TRBJ1-2 TRBV20-1 - - TGCAGTGCTGCGACGGGGCTCTTCTATGGCTACACCTTC CSAATGLFYGYTF
TRBJ2-5 TRBV5-1 - - TGCGCCAGCAGAGGGGGGGGTGACTACTACAATGAGCAGTACTTC CASRGGGDYYNEQYF
TRBJ2-1 TRBV19 TRBD2 - TGTGCCAGTAGTAGGGGAAGAACTAGCGGGGGGCCCTACAATGAGCAGTTCTTC CASSRGRTSGGPYNEQFF
TRBJ1-5 TRBV3-1 TRBD1 - TGTGCCAGCAGCCAACAGGGGGAGGGCAATCAGCCCCAGCATTTT CASSQQGEGNQPQHF
TRBJ2-6 TRBV29-1 TRBD1 few TGCAGCGCTAAAGCCGGACAGGATAACTCTGGGGCCAACGTCCTGACTTTC CSAKAGQDNSGANVLTF
TRBJ1-1 TRBV6-1 TRBD1 - TGTGCCAGCAGTGACCGGGACAGGGCGAACACTGAAGCTTTCTTT CASSDRDRANTEAFF
TRBJ2-3 TRBV6-6 - - TGTGCCAGCAGTTACTCGCTGGGGGATACGCAGTATTTT CASSYSLGDTQYF
TRBJ2-5 TRBV6-2/TRBV6-3 TRBD1 few TGTGCCAGCAAACTGGACAGGGAGACCCAGTACTTC CASKLDRETQYF
TRBJ1-5 TRBV5-1 - - TGCGCCAGCAGCGGGGAGGGTCTTAGCAATCAGCCCCAGCATTTT CASSGEGLSNQPQHF
TRBJ2-5 TRBV9 - few TGTGCCAGCAGCGTAGACGGCGGCCAAGAGACCCAGTACTTC CASSVDGGQETQYF
TRBJ2-5 TRBV12-3/TRBV12-4 TRBD2 few TGTGCCAGCAGTTTAAATTTCGGGGGGGCGCCGATAGGAGAGACCCAGTACTTC CASSLNFGGAPIGETQYF
TRBJ2-2 TRBV20-1 - - TGCAGTGCTAGGAGTGTTGCGTGGGCCGGGGAGCTGTTTTTT CSARSVAWAGELFF
TRBJ1-3 TRBV6-5 - - TGTGCCAGCAGTTACTCGGGCGGGCCTACGGCTGGAAACACCATATATTTT CASSYSGGPTAGNTIYF
TRBJ1-5 TRBV24-1 - few TGTGCCACCAGTGATCCGAGGCGGGGATATCAGCCCCAGCATTTT CATSDPRRGYQPQHF
TRBJ2-7 TRBV2 - - TGTGCCAGCAGTAAATCTGAGGGCCCATACGAGCAGTACTTC CASSKSEGPYEQYF